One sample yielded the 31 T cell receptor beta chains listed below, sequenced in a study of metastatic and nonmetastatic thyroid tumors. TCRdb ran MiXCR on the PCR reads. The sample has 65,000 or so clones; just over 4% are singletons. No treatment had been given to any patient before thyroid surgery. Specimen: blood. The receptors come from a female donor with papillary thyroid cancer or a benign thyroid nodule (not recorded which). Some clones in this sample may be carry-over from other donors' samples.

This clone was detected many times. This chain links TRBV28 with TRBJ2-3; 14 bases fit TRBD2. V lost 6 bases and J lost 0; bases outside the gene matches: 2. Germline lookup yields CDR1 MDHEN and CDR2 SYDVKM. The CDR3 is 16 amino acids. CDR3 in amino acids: CASRTSGRASTDTQYF. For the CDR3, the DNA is TGTGCCAGCAGGACTAGCGGGAGGGCTAGCACAGATACGCAGTATTTT.

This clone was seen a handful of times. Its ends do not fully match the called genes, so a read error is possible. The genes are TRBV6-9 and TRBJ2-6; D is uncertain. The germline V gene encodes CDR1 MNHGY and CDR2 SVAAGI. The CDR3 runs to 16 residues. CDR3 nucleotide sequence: TGTGCCAGCAGTTACATAGGTTCCTCTGTGGCCAACGTCCTGACCTTC. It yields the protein CASSYIGSSVANVLTF.

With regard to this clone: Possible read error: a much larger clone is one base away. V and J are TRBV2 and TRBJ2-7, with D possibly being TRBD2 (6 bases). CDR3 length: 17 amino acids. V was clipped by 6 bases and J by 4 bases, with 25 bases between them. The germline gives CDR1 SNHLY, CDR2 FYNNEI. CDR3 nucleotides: TGTGCCAGCAGGCCGGGGGTGGGAGGACGGGGGAAGTACGAGCAGTACTTC. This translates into CASRPGVGGRGKYEQYF.

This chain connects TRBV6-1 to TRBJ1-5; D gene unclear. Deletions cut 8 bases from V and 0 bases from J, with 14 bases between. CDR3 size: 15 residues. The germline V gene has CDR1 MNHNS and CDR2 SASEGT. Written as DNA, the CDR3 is TGTGCCAGCCGGGAGGGCGCGACTAGCAATCAGCCCCAGCATTTT. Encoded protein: CASREGATSNQPQHF.

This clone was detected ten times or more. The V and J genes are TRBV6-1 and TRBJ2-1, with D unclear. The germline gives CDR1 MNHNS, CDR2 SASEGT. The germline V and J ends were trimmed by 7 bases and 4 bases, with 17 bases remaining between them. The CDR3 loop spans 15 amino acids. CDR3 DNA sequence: TGTGCCAGCACCCCAACTACGAGCCGTTACAATGAGCAGTTCTTC. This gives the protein CASTPTTSRYNEQFF.

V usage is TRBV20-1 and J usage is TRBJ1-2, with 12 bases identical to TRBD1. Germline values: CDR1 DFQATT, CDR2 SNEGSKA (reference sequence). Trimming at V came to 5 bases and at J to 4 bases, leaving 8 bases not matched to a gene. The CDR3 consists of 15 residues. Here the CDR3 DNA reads TGCAGTGCTCCGGGACAGGGGGCGCCCGGCTATGGCTACACCTTC. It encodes CSAPGQGAPGYGYTF.

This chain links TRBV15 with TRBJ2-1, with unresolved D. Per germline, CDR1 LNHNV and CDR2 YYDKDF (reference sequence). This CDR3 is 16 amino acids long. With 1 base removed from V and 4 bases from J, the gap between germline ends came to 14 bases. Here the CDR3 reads CATSRAVGRSYNEQFF. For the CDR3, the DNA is TGTGCCACCAGCAGAGCGGTAGGGCGGAGTTACAATGAGCAGTTCTTC.

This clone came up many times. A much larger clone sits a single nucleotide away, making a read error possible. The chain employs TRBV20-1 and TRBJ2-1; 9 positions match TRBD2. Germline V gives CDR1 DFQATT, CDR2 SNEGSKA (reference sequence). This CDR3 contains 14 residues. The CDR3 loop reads CGARVSSGTNEQFF. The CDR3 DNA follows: TGCGGTGCTAGGGTCTCTAGCGGGACGAATGAGCAGTTCTTC.

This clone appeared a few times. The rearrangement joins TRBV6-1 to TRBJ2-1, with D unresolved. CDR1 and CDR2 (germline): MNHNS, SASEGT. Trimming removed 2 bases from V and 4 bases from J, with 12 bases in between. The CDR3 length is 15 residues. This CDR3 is CASSEQGSGYNEQFF. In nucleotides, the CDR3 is TGTGCCAGCAGTGAACAAGGGTCTGGATACAATGAGCAGTTCTTC.

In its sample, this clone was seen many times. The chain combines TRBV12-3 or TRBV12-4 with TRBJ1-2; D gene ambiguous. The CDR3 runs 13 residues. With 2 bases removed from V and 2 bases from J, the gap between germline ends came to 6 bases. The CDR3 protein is CASSLTSNYGYTF. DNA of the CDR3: TGTGCCAGCAGTTTAACGAGCAACTATGGCTACACCTTC.

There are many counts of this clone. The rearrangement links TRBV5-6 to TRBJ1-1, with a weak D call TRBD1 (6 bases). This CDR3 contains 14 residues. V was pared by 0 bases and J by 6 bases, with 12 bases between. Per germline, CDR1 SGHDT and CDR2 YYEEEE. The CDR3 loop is CASSLAGGAPEAFF. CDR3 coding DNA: TGTGCCAGCAGCTTGGCGGGGGGGGCGCCTGAAGCTTTCTTT.

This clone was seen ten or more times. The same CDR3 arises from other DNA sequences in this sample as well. CDR3 amino acids: CSASGRAFRGETQYF. CDR3 in DNA: TGCAGTGCTAGCGGGAGGGCATTTCGGGGAGAGACCCAGTACTTC. The chain recombines TRBV20-1 with TRBJ2-5; 8 positions match TRBD2. J lost 4 bases, V lost 3 bases, and 10 bases had no gene match. The CDR3 extends over 15 amino acids. Germline CDR1 reads DFQATT; CDR2 reads SNEGSKA (reference sequence).

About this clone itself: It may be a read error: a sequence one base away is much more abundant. The CDR3 loop is CASSLVRDGTYGHTF. In DNA form, the CDR3 reads TGTGCCAGCAGCTTAGTTAGGGACGGAACCTATGGCCACACCTTC. The gene calls are TRBV7-2 and TRBJ1-2, with D perhaps TRBD1 (5 bases). This CDR3 is built from 15 residues. The germline gives CDR1 SGHTA, CDR2 FQGNSA.

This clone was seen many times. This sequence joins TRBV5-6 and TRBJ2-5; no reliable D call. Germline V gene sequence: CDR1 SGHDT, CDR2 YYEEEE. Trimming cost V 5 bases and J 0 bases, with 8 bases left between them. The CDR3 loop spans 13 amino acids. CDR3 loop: CASRNRNQETQYF. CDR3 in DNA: TGTGCCAGCAGAAACAGAAACCAAGAGACCCAGTACTTC.

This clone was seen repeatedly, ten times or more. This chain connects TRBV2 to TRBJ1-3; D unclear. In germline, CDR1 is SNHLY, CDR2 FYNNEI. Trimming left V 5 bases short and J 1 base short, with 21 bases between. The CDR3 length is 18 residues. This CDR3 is CASSWGRRRELSGNTIYF. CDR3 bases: TGTGCCAGCAGTTGGGGTCGGCGCCGCGAACTTTCTGGAAACACCATATATTTT.

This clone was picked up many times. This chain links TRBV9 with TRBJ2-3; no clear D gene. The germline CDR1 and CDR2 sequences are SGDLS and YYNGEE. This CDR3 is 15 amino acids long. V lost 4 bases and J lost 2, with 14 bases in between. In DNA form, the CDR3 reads TGTGCCAGCAGCCGGCCACCCCAACCCACAGATACGCAGTATTTT. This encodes CASSRPPQPTDTQYF.

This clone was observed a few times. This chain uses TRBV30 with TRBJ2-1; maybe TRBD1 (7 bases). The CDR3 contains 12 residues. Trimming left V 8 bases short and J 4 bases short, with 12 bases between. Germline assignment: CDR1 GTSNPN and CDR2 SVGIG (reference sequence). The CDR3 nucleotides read TGTGCCCGGGAGACAGGGTACAATGAGCAGTTCTTC. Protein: CARETGYNEQFF.

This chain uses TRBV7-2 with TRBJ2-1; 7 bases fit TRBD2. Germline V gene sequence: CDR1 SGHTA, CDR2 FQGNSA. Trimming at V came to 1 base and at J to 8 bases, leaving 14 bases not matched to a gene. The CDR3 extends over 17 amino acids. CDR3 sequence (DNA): TGTGCCAGCAGCTTAGGACCTGGAGGGAGGGGTGGGGATGAGCAGTTCTTC. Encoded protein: CASSLGPGGRGGDEQFF.

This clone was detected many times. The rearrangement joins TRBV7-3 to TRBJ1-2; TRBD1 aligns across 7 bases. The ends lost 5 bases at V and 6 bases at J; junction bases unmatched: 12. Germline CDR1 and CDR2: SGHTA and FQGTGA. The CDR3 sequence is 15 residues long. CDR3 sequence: CASSPTGSGWDGYTF. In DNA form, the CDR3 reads TGTGCCAGCAGCCCGACAGGGTCGGGGTGGGATGGCTACACCTTC.

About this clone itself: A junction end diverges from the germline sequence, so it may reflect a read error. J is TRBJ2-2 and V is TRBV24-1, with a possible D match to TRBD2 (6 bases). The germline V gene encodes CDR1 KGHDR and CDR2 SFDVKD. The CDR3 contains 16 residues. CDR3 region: CVTSDSGLLGTGELFF. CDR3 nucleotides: TGTGTCACCAGTGACTCGGGACTCCTTGGCACCGGGGAGCTGTTTTTT.

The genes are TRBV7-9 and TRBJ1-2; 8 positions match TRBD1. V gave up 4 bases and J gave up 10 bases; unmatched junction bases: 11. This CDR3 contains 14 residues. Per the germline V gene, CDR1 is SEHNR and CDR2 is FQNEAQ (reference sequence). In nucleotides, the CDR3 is TGTGCCAGCAGCTCCTGGGGACAGGAAAGCTTCTACACCTTC. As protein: CASSSWGQESFYTF. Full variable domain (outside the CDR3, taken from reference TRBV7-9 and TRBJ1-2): DTGVSQNPRHKITKRGQNVTFRCDPISEHNRLYWYRQTLGQGPEFLTYFQNEAQLEKSRLLSDRFSAERPKGSFSTLEIQRTEQGDSAMYLCASSSWGQESFYTFGSGTRLTVV.

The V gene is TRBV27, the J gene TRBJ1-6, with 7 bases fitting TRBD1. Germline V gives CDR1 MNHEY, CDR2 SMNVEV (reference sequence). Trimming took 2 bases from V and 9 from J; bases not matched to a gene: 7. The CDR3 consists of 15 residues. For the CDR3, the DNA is TGTGCCAGCAGTTTACGGTGGACAGGCGGTTCACCCCTCCACTTT. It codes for CASSLRWTGGSPLHF.

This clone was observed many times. CDR3 residues: CASSPGTLDIQYF. The CDR3 nucleotides read TGTGCCAGCTCACCAGGGACATTGGACATTCAGTACTTC. V usage is TRBV18 and J usage is TRBJ2-4; the D gene is possibly TRBD1 (6 bases). Germline V CDR1 and CDR2: KGHSH, LQKENI. The ends were cut back, 2 bases at V and 8 bases at J, with 10 bases in the middle. CDR3 length: 13 residues.

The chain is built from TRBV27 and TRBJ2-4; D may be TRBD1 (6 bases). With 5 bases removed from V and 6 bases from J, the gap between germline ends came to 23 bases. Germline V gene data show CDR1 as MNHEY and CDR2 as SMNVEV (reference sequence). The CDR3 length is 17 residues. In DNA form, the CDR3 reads TGTGCCAGCAGTAACGGGGTCGCAGGGGCGAGGGGAAACATTCAGTACTTC. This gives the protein CASSNGVAGARGNIQYF.

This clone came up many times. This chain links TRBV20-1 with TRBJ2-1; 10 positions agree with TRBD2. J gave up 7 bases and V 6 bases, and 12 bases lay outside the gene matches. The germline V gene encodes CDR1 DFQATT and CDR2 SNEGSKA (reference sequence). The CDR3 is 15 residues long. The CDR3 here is CSAPIGTSVGNEQFF. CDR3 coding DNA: TGCAGTGCCCCGATCGGGACTAGCGTCGGGAATGAGCAGTTCTTC.

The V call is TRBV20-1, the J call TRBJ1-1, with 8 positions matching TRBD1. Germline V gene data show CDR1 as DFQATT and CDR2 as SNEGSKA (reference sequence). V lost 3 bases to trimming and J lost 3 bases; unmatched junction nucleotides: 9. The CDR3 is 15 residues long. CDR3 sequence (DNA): TGCAGTGCTAGGGGTATACAGGGGGGCTACACTGAAGCTTTCTTT. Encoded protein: CSARGIQGGYTEAFF.

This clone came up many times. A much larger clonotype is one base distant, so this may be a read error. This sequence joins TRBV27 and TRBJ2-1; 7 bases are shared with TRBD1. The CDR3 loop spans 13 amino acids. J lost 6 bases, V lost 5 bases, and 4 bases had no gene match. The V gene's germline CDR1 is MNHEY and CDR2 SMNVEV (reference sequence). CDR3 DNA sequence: TGTGCCAGCAGTACCACAGGGGCCAATGAGCAGTTCTTC. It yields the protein CASSTTGANEQFF.

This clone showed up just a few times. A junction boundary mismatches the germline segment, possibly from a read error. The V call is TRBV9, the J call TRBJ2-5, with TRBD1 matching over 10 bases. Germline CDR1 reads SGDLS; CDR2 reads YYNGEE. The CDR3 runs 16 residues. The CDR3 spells CAGSTRDRGSEETQYF. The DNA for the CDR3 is TGTGCCGGCAGCACTCGGGACAGGGGAAGTGAGGAGACCCAGTACTTC.

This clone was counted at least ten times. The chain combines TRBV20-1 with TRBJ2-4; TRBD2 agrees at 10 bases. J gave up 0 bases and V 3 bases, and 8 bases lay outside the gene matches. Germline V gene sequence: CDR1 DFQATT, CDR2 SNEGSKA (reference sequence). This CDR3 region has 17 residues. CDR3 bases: TGCAGTGCTAGGCTAGCGGGAGTAGGGCTAGCCAAAAACATTCAGTACTTC. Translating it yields CSARLAGVGLAKNIQYF.

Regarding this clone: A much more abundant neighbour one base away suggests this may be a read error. The CDR3 loop reads CAWSPLSGRYNEQFF. CDR3 DNA: TGTGCCTGGAGTCCCTTAAGCGGACGATACAATGAGCAGTTCTTC. The chain couples TRBV30 to TRBJ2-1, with a tentative D call TRBD2 (5 bases). V lost 2 bases and J lost 4, with 15 bases in between. The germline V gene encodes CDR1 GTSNPN and CDR2 SVGIG (reference sequence). The CDR3 extends over 15 amino acids.

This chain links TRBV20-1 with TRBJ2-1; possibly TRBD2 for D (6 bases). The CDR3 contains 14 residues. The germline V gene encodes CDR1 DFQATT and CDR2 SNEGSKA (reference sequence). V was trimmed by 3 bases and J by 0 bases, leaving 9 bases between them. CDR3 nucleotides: TGCAGTGCTAGCGGGAGATACTCCTACAATGAGCAGTTCTTC. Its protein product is CSASGRYSYNEQFF.